The T cell receptor beta chain described here comes from a study of blood T cell repertoires in COVID-19. Turning to the study itself: The analysed material was cDNA or gDNA that came from T cells, B-cell-depleted T cells, or PBMCs.

Authors' data handling: Counts of nucleated cells, estimated from reference gene primer amplification, were obtained. Clones were read by immunoSEQ multiplex PCR, and TCRdb kept only the in-frame ones, dropping some. V and J calls and clone size are copied from that table; D and trimming were computed from the DNA. This table has approximately 32,000 clones, around 90% appearing once. Losses at the gene ends were 4 bases for V and 2 bases for J; bases not matched to a gene: 4. CDR1 and CDR2 from the germline V gene are PRHDT and FYEKMQ (reference sequence). The CDR3 length is 14 residues. The material sequenced was peripheral blood. This TCR was sampled from a human donor in a cohort sampled during active COVID-19. The chain is built from TRBV13 and TRBJ2-7; 8 nucleotides line up with TRBD1. CDR3 DNA: TGTGCCAGCAGCTCGGCGACAGGGGCCTACGAGCAGTACTTC. Its translation is CASSSATGAYEQYF.